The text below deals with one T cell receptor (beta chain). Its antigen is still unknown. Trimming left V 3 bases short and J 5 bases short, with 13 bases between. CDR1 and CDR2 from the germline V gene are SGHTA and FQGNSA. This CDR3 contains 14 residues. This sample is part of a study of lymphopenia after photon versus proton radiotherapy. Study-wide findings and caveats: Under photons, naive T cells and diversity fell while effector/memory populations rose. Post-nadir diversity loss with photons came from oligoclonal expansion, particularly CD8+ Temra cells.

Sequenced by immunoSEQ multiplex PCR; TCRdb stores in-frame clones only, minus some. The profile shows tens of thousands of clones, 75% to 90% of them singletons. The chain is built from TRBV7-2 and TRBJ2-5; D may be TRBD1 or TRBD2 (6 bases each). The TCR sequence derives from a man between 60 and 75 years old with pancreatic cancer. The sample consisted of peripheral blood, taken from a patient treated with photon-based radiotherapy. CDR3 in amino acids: CASSFGGVSETQYF. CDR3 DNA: TGTGCCAGCAGCTTCGGGGGCGTGTCGGAGACCCAGTACTTC.